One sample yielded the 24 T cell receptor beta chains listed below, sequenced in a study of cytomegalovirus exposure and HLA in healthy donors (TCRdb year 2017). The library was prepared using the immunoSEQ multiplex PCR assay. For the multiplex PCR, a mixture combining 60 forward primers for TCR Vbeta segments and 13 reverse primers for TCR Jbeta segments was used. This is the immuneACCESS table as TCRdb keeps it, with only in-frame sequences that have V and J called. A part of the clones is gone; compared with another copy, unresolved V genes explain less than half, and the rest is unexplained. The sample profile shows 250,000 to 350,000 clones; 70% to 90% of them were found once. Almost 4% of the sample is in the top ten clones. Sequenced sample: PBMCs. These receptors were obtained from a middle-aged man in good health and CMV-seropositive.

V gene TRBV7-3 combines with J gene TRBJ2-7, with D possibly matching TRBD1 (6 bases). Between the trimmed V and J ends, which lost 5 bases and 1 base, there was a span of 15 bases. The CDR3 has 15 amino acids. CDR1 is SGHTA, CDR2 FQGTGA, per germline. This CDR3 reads CASSPRGARSYEQYF. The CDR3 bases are TGTGCCAGCAGCCCCAGGGGCGCGAGGTCCTACGAGCAGTACTTC.

CDR3 in DNA: TGTGCCAGCAGTACGGACAGTTCCTACGAGCAGTACTTC. Translated, it gives CASSTDSSYEQYF. This chain uses TRBV6-6 with TRBJ2-7; tentative D call: TRBD1 (6 bases). The CDR3 runs to 13 residues. The ends were cut back, 5 bases at V and 1 base at J, with 9 bases in the middle. Germline V lookup: CDR1 MNHNY, CDR2 SVGAGI (reference sequence).

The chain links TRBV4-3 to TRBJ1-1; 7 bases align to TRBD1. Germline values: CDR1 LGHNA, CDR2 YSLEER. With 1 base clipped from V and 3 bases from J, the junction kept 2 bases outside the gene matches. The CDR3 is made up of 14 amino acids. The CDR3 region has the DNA TGCGCCAGCAGCCAAGCCGACAGGGACACTGAAGCTTTCTTT. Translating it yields CASSQADRDTEAFF.

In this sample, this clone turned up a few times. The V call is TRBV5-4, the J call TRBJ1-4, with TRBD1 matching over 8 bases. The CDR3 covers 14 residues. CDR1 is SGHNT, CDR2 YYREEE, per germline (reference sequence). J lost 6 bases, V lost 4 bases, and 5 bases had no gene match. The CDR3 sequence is CASSARGPDEKLFF. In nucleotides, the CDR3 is TGTGCCAGCAGCGCCAGGGGGCCCGATGAAAAACTGTTTTTT. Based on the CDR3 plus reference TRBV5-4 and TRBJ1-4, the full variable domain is ETGVTQSPTHLIKTRGQQVTLRCSSQSGHNTVSWYQQALGQGPQFIFQYYREEENGRGNFPPRFSGLQFPNYSSELNVNALELDDSALYLCASSARGPDEKLFFGSGTQLSVL.

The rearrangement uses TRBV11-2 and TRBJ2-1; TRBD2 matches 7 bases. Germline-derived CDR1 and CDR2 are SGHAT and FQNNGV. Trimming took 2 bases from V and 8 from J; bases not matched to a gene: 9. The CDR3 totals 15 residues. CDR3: CASSLIGGSLDEQFF. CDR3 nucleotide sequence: TGTGCCAGCAGCTTAATCGGCGGGAGTTTGGATGAGCAGTTCTTC.

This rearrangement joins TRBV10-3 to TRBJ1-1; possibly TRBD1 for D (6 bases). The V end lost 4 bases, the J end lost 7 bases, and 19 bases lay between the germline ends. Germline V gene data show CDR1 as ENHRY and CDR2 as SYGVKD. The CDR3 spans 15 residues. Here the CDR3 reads CAISGRSVQGVEAFF. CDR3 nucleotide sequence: TGTGCCATCAGTGGACGTTCCGTACAGGGTGTTGAAGCTTTCTTT.

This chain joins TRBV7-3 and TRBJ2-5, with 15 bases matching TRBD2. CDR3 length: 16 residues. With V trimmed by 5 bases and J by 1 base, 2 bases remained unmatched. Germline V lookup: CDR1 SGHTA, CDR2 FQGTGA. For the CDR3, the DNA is TGTGCCAGCAGCCTGGGACTAGCGGGGGGCCAAGAGACCCAGTACTTC. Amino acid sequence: CASSLGLAGGQETQYF. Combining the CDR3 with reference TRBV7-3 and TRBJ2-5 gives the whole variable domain GAGVSQTPSNKVTEKGKYVELRCDPISGHTALYWYRQSLGQGPEFLIYFQGTGAADDSGLPNDRFFAVRPEGSVSTLKIQRTERGDSAVYLCASSLGLAGGQETQYFGPGTRLLVL.

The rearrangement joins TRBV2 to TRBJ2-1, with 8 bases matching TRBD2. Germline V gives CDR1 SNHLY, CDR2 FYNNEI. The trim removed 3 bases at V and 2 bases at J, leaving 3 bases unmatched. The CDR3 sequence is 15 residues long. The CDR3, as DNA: TGTGCCAGCAGTGAGCCAGCGGGAGCCTACAATGAGCAGTTCTTC. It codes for CASSEPAGAYNEQFF.

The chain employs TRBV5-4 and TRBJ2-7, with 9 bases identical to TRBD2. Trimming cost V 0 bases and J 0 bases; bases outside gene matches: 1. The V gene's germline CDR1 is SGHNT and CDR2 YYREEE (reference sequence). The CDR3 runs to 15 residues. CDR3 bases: TGTGCCAGCAGCTTGGGACTAGCGGTCTCCTACGAGCAGTACTTC. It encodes CASSLGLAVSYEQYF.

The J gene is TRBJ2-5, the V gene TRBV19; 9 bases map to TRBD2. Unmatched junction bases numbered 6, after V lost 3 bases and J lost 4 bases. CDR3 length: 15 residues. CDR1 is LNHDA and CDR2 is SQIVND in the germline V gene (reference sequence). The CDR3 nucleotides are TGTGCCAGTAGTATTGAGCTAGCGGGATTAGAGACCCAGTACTTC. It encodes CASSIELAGLETQYF.

CDR3 residues: CASSPVTPPTGYGRAEQYF. The CDR3, as DNA: TGTGCCAGCAGCCCCGTTACGCCCCCTACAGGATACGGCCGGGCCGAGCAGTACTTC. The chain joins TRBV7-9 to TRBJ2-7; D perhaps matches TRBD1 (5 bases). Trimming took 5 bases from V and 6 from J, leaving 32 bases between them. Germline lookup yields CDR1 SEHNR and CDR2 FQNEAQ (reference sequence). The CDR3 has 19 residues.

The CDR3: CASSWQGGTEAFF. Written as DNA, the CDR3 is TGTGCCAGCAGCTGGCAAGGCGGCACTGAAGCTTTCTTT. The V and J genes are TRBV7-9 and TRBJ1-1; D ambiguous. The CDR3 has 13 amino acids. Per the germline V gene, CDR1 is SEHNR and CDR2 is FQNEAQ (reference sequence). V was shortened by 4 bases and J by 4 bases, with 10 bases between the two germline ends.

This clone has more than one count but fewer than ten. CDR3 in amino acids: CASSLVQNQETQYF. The CDR3 DNA sequence: TGCGCCAGCAGCTTGGTACAGAACCAAGAGACCCAGTACTTC. The rearrangement links TRBV5-1 to TRBJ2-5; no clear D. V was cut by 0 bases and J by 0 bases, with 6 bases left in between. Germline V gives CDR1 SGHRS, CDR2 YFSETQ. This CDR3 is built from 14 residues.

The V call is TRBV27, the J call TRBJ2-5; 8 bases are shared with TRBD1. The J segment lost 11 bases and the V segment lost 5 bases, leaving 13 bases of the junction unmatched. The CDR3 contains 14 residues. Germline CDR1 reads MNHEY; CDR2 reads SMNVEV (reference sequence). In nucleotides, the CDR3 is TGTGCCAGCAGTCCCACAGACAGGGGATGGGAGCAGTACTTC. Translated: CASSPTDRGWEQYF.

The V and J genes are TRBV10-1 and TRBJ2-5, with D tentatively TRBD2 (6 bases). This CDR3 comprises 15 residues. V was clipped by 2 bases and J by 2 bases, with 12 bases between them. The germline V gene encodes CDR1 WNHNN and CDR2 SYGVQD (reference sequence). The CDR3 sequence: CASSEGGYGQETQYF. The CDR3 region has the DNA TGCGCCAGCAGTGAGGGGGGGTACGGTCAAGAGACCCAGTACTTC.

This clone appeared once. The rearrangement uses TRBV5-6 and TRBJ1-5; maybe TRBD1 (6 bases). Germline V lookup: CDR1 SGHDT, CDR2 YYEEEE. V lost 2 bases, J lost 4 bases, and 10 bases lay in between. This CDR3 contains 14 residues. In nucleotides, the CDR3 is TGTGCCAGCAGCTTAGGGACACCAAATCAGCCCCAGCATTTT. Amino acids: CASSLGTPNQPQHF.

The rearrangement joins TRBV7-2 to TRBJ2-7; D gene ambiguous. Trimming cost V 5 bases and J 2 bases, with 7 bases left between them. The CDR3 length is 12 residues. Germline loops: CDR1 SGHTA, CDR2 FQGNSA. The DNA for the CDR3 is TGTGCCAGCAGCCCCATAGCCTACGAGCAGTACTTC. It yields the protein CASSPIAYEQYF.

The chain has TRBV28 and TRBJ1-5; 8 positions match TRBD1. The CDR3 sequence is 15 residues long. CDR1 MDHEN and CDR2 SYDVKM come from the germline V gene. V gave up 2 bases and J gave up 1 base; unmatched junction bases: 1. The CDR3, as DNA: TGTGCCAGCAGTTTAACAGGGGGGAGCAATCAGCCCCAGCATTTT. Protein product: CASSLTGGSNQPQHF.

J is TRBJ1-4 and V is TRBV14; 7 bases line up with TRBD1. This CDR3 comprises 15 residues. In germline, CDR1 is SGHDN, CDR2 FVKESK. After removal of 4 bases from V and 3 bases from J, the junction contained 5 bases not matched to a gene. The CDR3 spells CASSPYRGSNEKLFF. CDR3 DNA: TGTGCCAGCAGCCCTTACAGGGGCTCTAATGAAAAACTGTTTTTT.

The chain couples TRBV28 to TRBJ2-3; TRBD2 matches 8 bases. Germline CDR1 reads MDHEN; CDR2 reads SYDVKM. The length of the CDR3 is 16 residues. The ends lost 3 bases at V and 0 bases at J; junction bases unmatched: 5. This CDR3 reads CASSFLAGPSTDTQYF. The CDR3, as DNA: TGTGCCAGCAGTTTCCTAGCGGGTCCTAGCACAGATACGCAGTATTTT.

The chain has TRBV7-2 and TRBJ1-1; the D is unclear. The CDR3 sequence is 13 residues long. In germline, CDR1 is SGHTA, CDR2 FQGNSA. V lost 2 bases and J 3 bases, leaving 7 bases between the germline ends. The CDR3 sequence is CASSLLSYTEAFF. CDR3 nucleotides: TGTGCCAGCAGCTTACTAAGCTACACTGAAGCTTTCTTT.

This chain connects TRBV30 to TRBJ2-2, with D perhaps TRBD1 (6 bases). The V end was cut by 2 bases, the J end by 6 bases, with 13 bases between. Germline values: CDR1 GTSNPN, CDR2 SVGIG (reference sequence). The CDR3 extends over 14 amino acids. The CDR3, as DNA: TGTGCCTGGAGTAGGGGGACGCCGGCCGGGGAGCTGTTTTTT. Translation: CAWSRGTPAGELFF.

In DNA, the CDR3 is TGTGCCAGCAGTGAACGGTTAGCGGGAGCCGTCCTGACTTTC. Its protein product is CASSERLAGAVLTF. The rearrangement uses TRBV2 and TRBJ2-6, with 9 nucleotides matching TRBD2. V shed 2 bases and J 12 bases; nucleotides not matched to a gene: 5. The germline V gene has CDR1 SNHLY and CDR2 FYNNEI. This CDR3 comprises 14 residues. The full variable domain, its missing parts supplied by reference TRBV2 and TRBJ2-6, is EPEVTQTPSHQVTQMGQEVILRCVPISNHLYFYWYRQILGQKVEFLVSFYNNEISEKSEIFDDQFSVERPDGSNFTLKIRSTKLEDSAMYFCASSERLAGAVLTFGAGSRLTVL.

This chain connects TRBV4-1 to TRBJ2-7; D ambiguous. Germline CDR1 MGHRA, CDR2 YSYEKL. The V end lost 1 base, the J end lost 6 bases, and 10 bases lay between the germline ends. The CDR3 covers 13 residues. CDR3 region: CASSQGGSGEQYF. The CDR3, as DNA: TGCGCCAGCAGCCAAGGTGGGTCGGGCGAGCAGTACTTC.